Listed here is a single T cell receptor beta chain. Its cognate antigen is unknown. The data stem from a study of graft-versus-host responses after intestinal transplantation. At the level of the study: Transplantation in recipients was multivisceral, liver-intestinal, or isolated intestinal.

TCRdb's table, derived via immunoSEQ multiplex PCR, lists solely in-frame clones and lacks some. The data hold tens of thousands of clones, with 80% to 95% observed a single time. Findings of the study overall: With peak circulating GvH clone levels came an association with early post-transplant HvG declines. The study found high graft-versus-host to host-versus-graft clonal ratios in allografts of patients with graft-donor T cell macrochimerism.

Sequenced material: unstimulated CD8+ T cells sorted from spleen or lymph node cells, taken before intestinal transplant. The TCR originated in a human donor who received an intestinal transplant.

The CDR3 sequence: CASSQEVPRVGVQPQHF. CDR3 DNA sequence: TGCGCCAGCAGCCAAGAGGTCCCCAGGGTAGGTGTTCAGCCCCAGCATTTT. The chain is built from TRBV4-1 and TRBJ1-5; maybe TRBD1 (5 bases). The germline gives CDR1 MGHRA, CDR2 YSYEKL. This CDR3 region has 17 residues. V lost 0 bases to trimming and J lost 6 bases, with 18 bases between them.